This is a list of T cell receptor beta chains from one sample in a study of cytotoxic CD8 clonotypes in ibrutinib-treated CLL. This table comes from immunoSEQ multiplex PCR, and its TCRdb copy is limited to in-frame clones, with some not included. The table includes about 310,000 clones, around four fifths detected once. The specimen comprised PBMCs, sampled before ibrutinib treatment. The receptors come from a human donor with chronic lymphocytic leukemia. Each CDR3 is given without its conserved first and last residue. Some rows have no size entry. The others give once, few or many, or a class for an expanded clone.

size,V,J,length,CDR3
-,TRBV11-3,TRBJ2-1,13,ASSLPGLAGDYGF
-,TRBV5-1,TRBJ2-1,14,ASSLALSSGYNEQF
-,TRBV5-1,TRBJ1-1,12,ASSLGGLNTEAF
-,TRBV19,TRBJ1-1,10,ASSKTNTEAF
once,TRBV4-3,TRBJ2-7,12,ASSPRGRAHEQY
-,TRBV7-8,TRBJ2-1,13,ASSLPGVRYNEQF
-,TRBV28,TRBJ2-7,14,ASSLWRGTPSYEQY
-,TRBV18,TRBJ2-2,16,ASSLGLAGNANTGELF
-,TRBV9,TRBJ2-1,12,ASSATGSYNEQF
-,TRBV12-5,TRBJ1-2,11,ASGTRQGWSYT
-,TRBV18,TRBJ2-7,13,ASSPSGIGSYEQY
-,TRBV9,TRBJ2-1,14,ASSVSTYSSYNEQF
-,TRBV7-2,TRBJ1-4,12,ASSLVLGYEKLF
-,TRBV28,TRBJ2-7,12,ASSRLAGLYEQY
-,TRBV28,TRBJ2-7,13,ASSQQGRRAPEQY
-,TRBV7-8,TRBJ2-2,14,ASSLFRLGNTGELF
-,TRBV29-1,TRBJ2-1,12,SVARDRGYNEQF
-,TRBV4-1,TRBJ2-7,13,ASSRRREGLYEQY
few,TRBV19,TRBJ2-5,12,ASKPRGRPETQY
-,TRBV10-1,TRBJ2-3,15,ASRPAPGLAFIDTQY
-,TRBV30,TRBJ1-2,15,AWSVGRLSAGNYGYT
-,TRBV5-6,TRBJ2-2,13,ASSLLTGDTGELF
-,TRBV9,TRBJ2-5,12,ASSAGAWGETQY
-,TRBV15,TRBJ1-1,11,ATKGAENTEAF
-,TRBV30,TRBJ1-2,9,AWVGVSGYT
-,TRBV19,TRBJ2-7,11,ASSVRTNYEQY
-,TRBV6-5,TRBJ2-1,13,ASSYSWSSYNEQF
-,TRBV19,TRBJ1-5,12,ASSTHSGNQPQH
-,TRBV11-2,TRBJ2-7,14,ASSLAAGGPMDEQY
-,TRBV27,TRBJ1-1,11,ASSPTMNTEAF
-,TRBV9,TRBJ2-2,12,ASSVGDMTVELF
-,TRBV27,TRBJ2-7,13,ASSFLASGSDEQY
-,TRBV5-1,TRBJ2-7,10,ASSPSTGEQY
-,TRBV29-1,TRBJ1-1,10,SVGQGWAEAF
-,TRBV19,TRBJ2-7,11,ASSIGRSTEQY
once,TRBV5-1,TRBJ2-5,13,ASSPEVGSQETQY
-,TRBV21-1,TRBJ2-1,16,ASSKFELAGGSNNEQF
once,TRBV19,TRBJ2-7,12,ASSINQESYEQY
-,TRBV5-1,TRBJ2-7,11,ASSLVQGHEQY
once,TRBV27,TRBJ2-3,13,ASSLGQVLADTQY
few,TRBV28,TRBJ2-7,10,ASSPIAGEQY